These T cell receptor beta chains were read from a single sample in a study of T-cell memory formation after mild COVID-19. TCRdb re-called the 5' RACE reads through MiXCR, storing one row per CDR3 protein. The sample lists 400,000 to 500,000 distinct CDR3 sequences; around 17% were seen once. The sample was PBMCs or a T cell subset sorted from them (not recorded which). These receptors were obtained from a man between 18 and 35 years old who had mild COVID-19 (a few samples of this study predate the infection). Cell type and time point are not known. Each CDR3 is given with its conserved first and last residue. A D gene is named only where the DNA matches it firmly. Not every row has a clone size; where given, it reads once, few, many or a size class.

.	TRBV10-2	.	TRBJ1-5	CASSESVGIQPQHF	TGCGCCAGCAGTGAGTCTGTCGGGATTCAGCCCCAGCATTTT
few	TRBV5-1	.	TRBJ1-2	CASSSHWDNLYGYTF	TGCGCCAGCAGTTCGCATTGGGACAATCTCTATGGCTACACCTTC
.	TRBV7-6	.	TRBJ2-7	CASRGHYEQYF	TGTGCCAGCAGGGGACACTACGAGCAGTACTTC
few	TRBV7-3	.	TRBJ2-3	CASSPRGGPDADTQYF	TGTGCCAGCAGCCCAAGGGGGGGCCCGGACGCAGATACGCAGTATTTT
few	TRBV24-1	.	TRBJ2-1	CATSAASYNEQFF	TGTGCCACCTCGGCGGCCTCCTACAATGAGCAGTTCTTC
.	TRBV12-3/TRBV12-4	.	TRBJ1-2	CASSWGGVGYGYTF	TGTGCCAGCAGCTGGGGGGGGGTTGGGTATGGCTACACCTTC
.	TRBV10-2	TRBD2	TRBJ2-2	CASSEDPRAGGTGELFF	TGCGCCAGCAGTGAGGACCCAAGAGCGGGGGGCACCGGGGAGCTGTTTTTT
.	TRBV7-2	.	TRBJ1-3	CASSFGTGNTIYF	TGTGCCAGCAGCTTCGGGACTGGAAACACCATATATTTT
.	TRBV2	TRBD1	TRBJ2-6	CASIPTGGSSGANVLTF	TGTGCCAGCATACCGACAGGGGGCAGTTCTGGGGCCAACGTCCTGACTTTC
.	TRBV6-5	.	TRBJ2-7	CASRMDVTYEQYF	TGTGCCAGCAGAATGGACGTGACCTACGAGCAGTACTTC
few	TRBV2	.	TRBJ2-5	CASSGTRVRETQYF	TGTGCCAGCAGTGGGACCAGGGTTCGGGAGACCCAGTACTTC
few	TRBV4-2	TRBD2	TRBJ2-2	CASSQDHGGLAGGANTGELFF	TGTGCCAGCAGCCAAGATCATGGAGGACTAGCGGGGGGCGCGAACACCGGGGAGCTGTTTTTT
few	TRBV7-2	.	TRBJ1-1	CASSFSRETEAFF	TGTGCCAGCAGCTTTTCCCGGGAAACTGAAGCTTTCTTT
.	TRBV5-1	TRBD1	TRBJ2-1	CASSWTGTGVNNEQFF	TGCGCCAGCAGCTGGACCGGGACAGGGGTTAACAATGAGCAGTTCTTC
few	TRBV3-1	.	TRBJ2-5	CASTFWDQGQETQYF	TGTGCCAGCACCTTCTGGGACCAGGGCCAAGAGACCCAGTACTTC
.	TRBV27	.	TRBJ1-5	CASSYRSDQPQHF	TGTGCCAGCAGTTACAGGTCCGATCAGCCCCAGCATTTT
.	TRBV6-5	.	TRBJ1-1	CASTAAGAPLNTEAFF	TGTGCCAGCACAGCTGCGGGGGCGCCCTTAAACACTGAAGCTTTCTTT
many	TRBV4-3	TRBD2	TRBJ2-3	CASSQDTTRGADTQYF	TGCGCCAGCAGCCAAGATACTACGCGGGGGGCAGATACGCAGTATTTT
few	TRBV7-2	.	TRBJ2-5	CASSLAPSKETQYF	TGTGCCAGCAGCTTAGCACCCAGTAAAGAGACCCAGTACTTC
few	TRBV7-9	.	TRBJ1-1	CASSLGFTEAFF	TGTGCCAGCAGCTTAGGGTTCACTGAAGCTTTCTTT
.	TRBV20-1	.	TRBJ2-5	CSAMTLLQETQYF	TGCAGTGCTATGACCCTACTTCAAGAGACCCAGTACTTC
.	TRBV7-7	.	TRBJ2-7	CASSSAPSYEQYF	TGTGCCAGCAGCTCCGCTCCCTCCTACGAGCAGTACTTC
.	TRBV4-2	.	TRBJ2-1	CASSHPPLDYNEQFF	TGTGCCAGCAGCCACCCACCCTTGGACTACAATGAGCAGTTCTTC
.	TRBV5-6	.	TRBJ2-7	CASSLPPTDEQYF	TGTGCCAGCAGCCTACCTCCGACAGACGAGCAGTACTTC
few	TRBV6-5	TRBD1	TRBJ2-1	CASSTGQGNEQFF	TGTGCCAGCAGCACAGGACAGGGGAATGAGCAGTTCTTC
.	TRBV4-3	.	TRBJ1-1	CASSRARSGVYSTEAFF	TGCGCCAGCAGCCGAGCAAGGAGCGGGGTGTATAGTACTGAAGCTTTCTTT
.	TRBV5-6	.	TRBJ2-2	CASSLFTANTGELFF	TGTGCCAGCAGCTTGTTCACGGCGAACACCGGGGAGCTGTTTTTT
.	TRBV20-1	.	TRBJ2-5	CSASWDKGRETQYF	TGCAGTGCTAGCTGGGACAAGGGCAGGGAGACCCAGTACTTC
few	TRBV7-7	.	TRBJ2-6	CASSPMAGSGANVLTF	TGTGCTAGCAGCCCCATGGCGGGCTCTGGGGCCAACGTCCTGACTTTC
.	TRBV6-1	.	TRBJ1-6	CASSESPETANSPLHF	TGTGCCAGCAGTGAGAGTCCGGAGACAGCTAATTCACCCCTCCACTTT
few	TRBV7-6	.	TRBJ2-7	CASSPRGGGVSYEQYF	TGTGCCAGCAGCCCTCGGGGAGGGGGCGTTTCCTACGAGCAGTACTTC
few	TRBV5-1	.	TRBJ2-5	CASSLEATQETQYF	TGCGCCAGCAGTCTAGAAGCAACCCAAGAGACCCAGTACTTC
few	TRBV5-1	TRBD2	TRBJ2-3	CASSAGVSADTQYF	TGCGCCAGCAGCGCGGGGGTGTCCGCAGATACGCAGTATTTT
.	TRBV15	.	TRBJ1-3	CATSFDSSGNTIYF	TGTGCCACCAGCTTCGACAGCTCTGGAAACACCATATATTTT
.	TRBV11-2	TRBD1	TRBJ2-5	CASSIHTGQGETQYF	TGTGCCAGCAGCATCCATACGGGACAGGGAGAGACCCAGTACTTC
.	TRBV3-1	.	TRBJ1-4	CASSPSTAGKEKLFF	TGTGCCAGCAGCCCAAGTACGGCGGGCAAAGAAAAACTGTTTTTT
few	TRBV20-1	TRBD1	TRBJ1-5	CSALGQGSNQPQHF	TGCAGTGCCCTGGGACAGGGTAGCAATCAGCCCCAGCATTTT
.	TRBV6-5	.	TRBJ1-2	CASRPQWNYGYTF	TGTGCCAGCAGACCCCAGTGGAACTATGGCTACACCTTC
many	TRBV7-2	.	TRBJ1-5	CASSLGGYQPQHF	TGTGCCAGCAGCTTAGGAGGGTATCAGCCCCAGCATTTT
.	TRBV5-1	.	TRBJ2-5	CASRRRTAQETQYF	TGCGCCAGCAGGAGGAGGACAGCCCAAGAGACCCAGTACTTC
.	TRBV5-1	.	TRBJ2-5	CASSLAAGPGETQYF	TGCGCCAGCAGCTTGGCCGCGGGGCCAGGGGAGACCCAGTACTTC
.	TRBV2	.	TRBJ2-1	CDSTFWGLAEEQFF	TGTGACAGCACTTTTTGGGGGCTTGCAGAGGAGCAGTTCTTC
few	TRBV20-1	.	TRBJ1-1	CSAPLGGTEAFF	TGCAGTGCACCCCTGGGAGGCACTGAAGCTTTCTTT
many	TRBV12-3/TRBV12-4	TRBD2	TRBJ2-2	CASTWGLKRGTGELFF	TGTGCCAGCACCTGGGGTCTCAAGCGGGGGACCGGGGAGCTGTTTTTT
.	TRBV5-1	.	TRBJ1-2	CASSPLDRNSHTF	TGCGCCAGCAGCCCCTTGGACAGAAATTCCCACACCTTC
many	TRBV4-3	.	TRBJ1-1	CASSRTWNTEAFF	TGCGCCAGCAGCCGTACATGGAACACTGAAGCTTTCTTT
.	TRBV6-6	.	TRBJ2-3	CASSRSMDADTQYF	TGTGCCAGCAGTAGGTCGATGGATGCAGATACGCAGTATTTT
few	TRBV7-2	.	TRBJ2-5	CASSLFERNPGETQYF	TGTGCCAGCAGCTTATTTGAGCGAAACCCTGGGGAGACCCAGTACTTC
few	TRBV5-1	.	TRBJ2-5	CASSLEGLEETQYF	TGCGCCAGCAGCTTGGAAGGGTTGGAGGAGACCCAGTACTTC
few	TRBV7-2	.	TRBJ1-2	CASSSQTGTSANYGYTF	TGTGCCAGCAGCTCCCAGACCGGGACATCGGCTAACTATGGCTACACCTTC
few	TRBV4-3	.	TRBJ2-5	CASSQEAGGETQYF	TGCGCCAGCAGCCAAGAAGCCGGAGGAGAGACCCAGTACTTC
few	TRBV25-1	TRBD2	TRBJ2-1	CASSEYGGGAVDEQFF	TGTGCCAGCAGTGAATACGGCGGGGGGGCCGTCGATGAGCAGTTCTTC
.	TRBV5-4	.	TRBJ2-7	CASSPGERYYEQYF	TGTGCCAGCAGCCCCGGGGAGCGATATTACGAGCAGTACTTC
.	TRBV29-1	TRBD2	TRBJ2-3	CSAHSGGVTDTQYF	TGCAGCGCCCATAGCGGGGGGGTCACAGATACGCAGTATTTT
few	TRBV7-9	TRBD1	TRBJ1-1	CASSWTGVEAFF	TGTGCCAGCAGCTGGACAGGCGTTGAAGCTTTCTTT
few	TRBV19	.	TRBJ1-5	CASIARGEGGQPQHF	TGTGCCAGTATCGCCCGGGGGGAGGGTGGTCAGCCCCAGCATTTT
few	TRBV7-2	.	TRBJ1-6	CASSQDYSPLHF	TGTGCCAGCAGCCAGGACTACTCACCCCTCCACTTT
few	TRBV4-1	TRBD2	TRBJ2-7	CASSPPGGGGSEQYF	TGCGCCAGCAGCCCCCCGGGCGGGGGTGGAAGCGAGCAGTACTTC